This TCR beta chain was documented in a study of CD8+CD57+ T cells in acquired aplastic anemia. Overall study: Sorted CD4+ and CD8+ cells yielded DNA averaging approximately 3 ug.

The CDR3 has 12 amino acids. V was cut by 5 bases and J by 7 bases, with 12 bases left in between. The germline CDR1 and CDR2 sequences are DFQATT and SNEGSKA (reference sequence). CDR3 and TCR beta VDJ profiling relied on genomic DNA as the template. TCRdb itself ran the reads through MiXCR, one entry per CDR3 protein. Found here are about 200,000 distinct CDR3 sequences, about half of them singletons; the top ten hold 15% to 20%. Notes on this clonotype: The target antigen is unknown.

Sequencing involved patients with CD8+CD57+ cell expansion previously shown by flow cytometry. Patients had not yet gotten any therapy when their blood was taken for sampling. Whole-study results and caveats: Controls and patients did not differ significantly in CD8+ Simpson's diversity. Patients and controls were found to share 25 to 35 CD8+ CDR3 sequences.

The source of this sequence is a human donor with aplastic anemia. The specimen was sorted CD4+, CD8+, or CD8+CD57+ T cells (not recorded which) from PBMCs. This rearrangement joins TRBV20-1 to TRBJ2-1, with D possibly being TRBD1 (6 bases). The CDR3 reads CSAAPQGNEQFF. In DNA, the CDR3 is TGCAGTGCTGCCCCTCAGGGGAATGAGCAGTTCTTC.